A selection of T cell receptor beta chains follows, all from one sample in a study of monozygotic twins with inflammatory bowel disease. Each CDR3 protein gets one entry in TCRdb, which reprocessed the 5' RACE reads and gives no DNA. Its clone listing holds tens of thousands of distinct CDR3 sequences. Sequenced material: blood. These receptor sequences come from a human donor with ulcerative colitis or Crohn's disease, or a healthy co-twin of an affected twin (not recorded which). The CDR3 runs from the conserved cysteine through the conserved F or W.

TRBJ2-1	TRBV11-2	CASSPGTGGHNEQFF
TRBJ2-1	TRBV5-1	CASSALGLAGIHNEQFF
TRBJ2-1	TRBV14	CASSHRGGVAYNEQFF
TRBJ2-1	TRBV10-3	CAISDTGQLYNEQFF
TRBJ1-2	TRBV9	CASSVSTGQANYGYTF
TRBJ1-1	TRBV28	CASSLSQTIEAFF
TRBJ2-5	TRBV7-9	CASSPLEGPLWETQYF
TRBJ1-4	TRBV27	CASSSYYATNEKLFF
TRBJ2-3	TRBV12-3/TRBV12-4	CASFPEDSSTDTQYF
TRBJ1-5	TRBV12-3/TRBV12-4	CASSFEGRGNQPQHF
TRBJ2-1	TRBV12-3/TRBV12-4	CASSPPGQGKFF
TRBJ2-3	TRBV2	CASSQGLDTQYF
TRBJ2-2	TRBV9	CASSIYRADGELFF
TRBJ2-1	TRBV20-1	CSVRGLALYNEQFF
TRBJ2-7	TRBV11-2	CASSVFGGDSYEQYF
TRBJ2-1	TRBV7-3	CASSPGSPGLAGGLGEQFF
TRBJ2-2	TRBV21-1	CASSNVLPPPGELFF
TRBJ1-2	TRBV20-1	CSATTGTTYGYTF
TRBJ2-1	TRBV6-1	CASSWWDRAQFF
TRBJ2-7	TRBV20-1	CSARAPTSGGPFDEQYF
TRBJ1-6	TRBV5-1	CASSSSVTSPLHF
TRBJ2-5	TRBV3-1	CASSQDWSGVNQETQYF
TRBJ1-1	TRBV28	CASTSDPGRHTEAFF
TRBJ2-3	TRBV20-1	CSARPSGGDTQYF
TRBJ2-7	TRBV6-6	CASRLSGASYEQYF
TRBJ1-2	TRBV5-1	CASSQGQENYGYTF
TRBJ2-7	TRBV25-1	CASSEPGQGRNEQYF
TRBJ1-2	TRBV29-1	CSALPPGPDGYTF
TRBJ2-7	TRBV5-4	CASSLPSSEQYF
TRBJ1-6	TRBV15	CATSRDRTSWDSPLHF
TRBJ1-2	TRBV20-1	CSVVKANYGYTF
TRBJ1-5	TRBV9	CASSVGQGENQPQHF
TRBJ1-1	TRBV7-8	CASSPPSGTEAFF
TRBJ1-1	TRBV6-5	CASSYSGFDTEAFF
TRBJ1-1	TRBV12-3/TRBV12-4	CASSDRGRPRAFF
TRBJ2-3	TRBV6-5	CASSYQGFTDTQYF
TRBJ2-5	TRBV5-1	CASSLVAGSGETQYF
TRBJ2-7	TRBV20-1	CSASPTREGAAAYEQYF
TRBJ1-5	TRBV6-2/TRBV6-3	CAVKGDSNQPQHF
TRBJ2-7	TRBV20-1	CSARGRGDFYEQYF
TRBJ1-5	TRBV20-1	CSALGQGNQPQHF
TRBJ2-7	TRBV27	CASSWDSGKGKVAYEQYF
TRBJ2-6	TRBV6-1	CASSSGWGDSSGANVLTF
TRBJ1-3	TRBV20-1	CSAQSGGSVNTIYF
TRBJ1-2	TRBV7-9	CASSPPGQGALGYTF
TRBJ2-2	TRBV5-1	CASSPIATGGNTGELFF
TRBJ2-3	TRBV10-2	CASGTSTDTQYF
TRBJ2-2	TRBV12-3/TRBV12-4	CASSLQGYTGELFF
TRBJ1-2	TRBV9	CASSVEQGNYGYTF